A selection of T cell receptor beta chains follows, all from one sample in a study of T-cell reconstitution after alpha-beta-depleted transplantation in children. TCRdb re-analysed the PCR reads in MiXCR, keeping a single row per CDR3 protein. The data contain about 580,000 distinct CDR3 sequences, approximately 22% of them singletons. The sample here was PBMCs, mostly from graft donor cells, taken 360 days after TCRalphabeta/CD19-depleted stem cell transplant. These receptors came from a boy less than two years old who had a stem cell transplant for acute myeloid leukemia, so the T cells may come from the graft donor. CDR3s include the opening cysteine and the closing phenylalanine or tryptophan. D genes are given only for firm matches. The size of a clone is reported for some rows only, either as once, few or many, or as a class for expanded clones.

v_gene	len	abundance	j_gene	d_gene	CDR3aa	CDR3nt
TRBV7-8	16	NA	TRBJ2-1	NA	CASSLGRAGGLREQFF	TGTGCCAGCAGCTTAGGTAGAGCAGGGGGGCTAAGGGAGCAGTTCTTC
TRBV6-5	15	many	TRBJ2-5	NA	CASSYSGRAQETQYF	TGTGCCAGCAGTTACTCGGGCAGGGCTCAAGAGACCCAGTACTTC
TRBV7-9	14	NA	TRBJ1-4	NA	CASTSGEANEKLFF	TGTGCCAGCACCTCAGGGGAAGCTAATGAAAAACTGTTTTTT
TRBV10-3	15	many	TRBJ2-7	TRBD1	CAISPGTGASYEQYF	TGTGCCATCAGTCCCGGGACAGGGGCGTCCTACGAGCAGTACTTC
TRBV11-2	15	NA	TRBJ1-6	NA	CASSTRRGGNSPLHF	TGTGCCAGCAGCACCCGCAGGGGAGGCAATTCACCCCTCCACTTT
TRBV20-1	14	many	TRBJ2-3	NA	CSARRGASTDTQYF	TGCAGTGCTAGGCGAGGTGCTAGCACAGATACGCAGTATTTT
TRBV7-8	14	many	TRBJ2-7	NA	CASRLQPSSYEQYF	TGTGCCAGCAGATTACAGCCCAGCTCCTACGAGCAGTACTTC
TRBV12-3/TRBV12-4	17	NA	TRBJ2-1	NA	CASSRARAGEPYNEQFF	TGTGCCAGCAGTCGGGCCAGGGCGGGTGAACCCTACAATGAGCAGTTCTTC
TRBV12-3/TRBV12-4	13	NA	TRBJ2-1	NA	CASSLGNINEQFF	TGTGCCAGCAGTTTAGGGAACATCAATGAGCAGTTCTTC
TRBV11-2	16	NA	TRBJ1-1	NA	CASSSDPGFGNTEAFF	TGTGCCAGCAGCTCCGATCCGGGTTTTGGGAACACTGAAGCTTTCTTT
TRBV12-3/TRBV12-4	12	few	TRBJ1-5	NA	CASMRGVQPQHF	TGTGCCAGCATGCGGGGTGTTCAGCCCCAGCATTTT
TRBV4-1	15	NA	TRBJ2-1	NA	CASSQDASPGNEQFF	TGCGCCAGCAGCCAAGATGCTAGCCCTGGGAATGAGCAGTTCTTC
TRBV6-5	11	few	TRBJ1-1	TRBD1	CASSSQGGAFF	TGTGCCAGCAGCTCCCAGGGGGGAGCTTTCTTT
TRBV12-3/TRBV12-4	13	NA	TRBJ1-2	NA	CASTFLPGDGYTF	TGTGCCAGCACCTTTTTACCAGGTGATGGCTACACCTTC
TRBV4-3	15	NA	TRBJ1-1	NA	CASSQELGGETEAFF	TGCGCCAGCAGCCAAGAACTCGGTGGAGAGACTGAAGCTTTCTTT
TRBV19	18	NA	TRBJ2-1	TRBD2	CATKLRRGDGVTYNEQFF	TGTGCCACCAAGTTGCGTCGGGGGGATGGGGTAACCTACAATGAGCAGTTCTTC
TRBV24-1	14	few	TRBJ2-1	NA	CATSGLLDYSEQFF	TGTGCCACCAGTGGCCTCCTCGACTACAGTGAGCAGTTCTTC
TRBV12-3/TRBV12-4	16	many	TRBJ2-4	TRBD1	CASSSLRTGGPLNQYF	TGTGCCAGCAGTTCCCTAAGGACAGGGGGACCCCTTAATCAGTACTTC
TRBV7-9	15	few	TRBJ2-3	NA	CASSLGHVSTDTQYF	TGTGCCAGCAGCCTGGGACATGTGAGCACAGATACGCAGTATTTT
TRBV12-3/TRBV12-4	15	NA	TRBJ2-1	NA	CASVSRGTIYNEQFF	TGTGCCAGCGTCTCCCGGGGGACAATCTACAATGAGCAGTTCTTC
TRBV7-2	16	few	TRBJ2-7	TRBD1	CASSLDGTVGSYEQYF	TGTGCCAGCAGCTTAGACGGGACAGTCGGCTCCTACGAGCAGTACTTC
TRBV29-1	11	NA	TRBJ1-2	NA	CSVAGAGGYTF	TGCAGCGTGGCCGGGGCGGGTGGCTACACCTTC
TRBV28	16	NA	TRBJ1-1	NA	CASSRARHSYNTEAFF	TGTGCCAGCAGTCGCGCAAGACATTCTTACAACACTGAAGCTTTCTTT
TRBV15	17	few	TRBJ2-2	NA	CATSRETTGLTSGELFF	TGTGCCACCAGCAGAGAGACGACCGGGCTTACATCCGGGGAGCTGTTTTTT
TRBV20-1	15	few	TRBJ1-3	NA	CSAPPSGNPGNTIYF	TGCAGTGCTCCCCCGTCTGGGAACCCTGGAAACACCATATATTTT
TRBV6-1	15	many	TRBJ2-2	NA	CASSADRSNTGELFF	TGTGCCAGCAGTGCCGACAGATCGAACACCGGGGAGCTGTTTTTT
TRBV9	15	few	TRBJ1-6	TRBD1	CASSATGTVNSPLHF	TGTGCCAGCAGCGCGACCGGGACAGTCAATTCACCCCTCCACTTT
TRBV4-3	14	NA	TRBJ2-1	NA	CASSQESGNNEQFF	TGCGCCAGCAGCCAAGAGTCGGGGAACAATGAGCAGTTCTTC
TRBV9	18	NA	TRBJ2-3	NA	CASSVGGRLLDHTDTQYF	TGTGCCAGCAGCGTAGGGGGCCGACTACTAGATCACACAGATACGCAGTATTTT
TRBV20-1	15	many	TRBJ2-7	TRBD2	CSASAPNSGAYEQYF	TGCAGTGCTAGTGCTCCTAATAGCGGGGCCTACGAGCAGTACTTC
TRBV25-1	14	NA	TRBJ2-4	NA	CASSPRGGPNIQYF	TGTGCCAGCAGCCCGAGAGGGGGTCCGAACATTCAGTACTTC
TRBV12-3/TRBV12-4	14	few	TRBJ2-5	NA	CASSLRNRQEPQYF	TGTGCCAGCAGTTTAAGGAACAGACAAGAGCCCCAGTACTTC
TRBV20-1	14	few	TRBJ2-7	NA	CSASPLTDSYEQYF	TGCAGTGCTAGTCCTTTGACAGATTCCTACGAGCAGTACTTC
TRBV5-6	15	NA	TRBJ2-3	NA	CASSLYDLVTDTQYF	TGTGCCAGCAGCTTATACGACCTTGTCACAGATACGCAGTATTTT
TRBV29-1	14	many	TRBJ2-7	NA	CSVVGRGETYEQYF	TGCAGCGTTGTCGGGCGGGGAGAGACCTACGAGCAGTACTTC
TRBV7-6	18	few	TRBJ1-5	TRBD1	CASSPTPAGGFSNQPQHF	TGTGCCAGCAGCCCGACACCTGCAGGGGGATTTAGCAATCAGCCCCAGCATTTT
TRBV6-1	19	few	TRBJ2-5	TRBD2	CASIVAGTSGGPAQETQYF	TGTGCCAGCATAGTGGCCGGGACTAGCGGGGGGCCCGCCCAAGAGACCCAGTACTTC
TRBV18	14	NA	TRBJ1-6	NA	CASSHTGLNSPLHF	TGTGCCAGCTCACATACAGGGCTAAATTCACCCCTCCACTTT
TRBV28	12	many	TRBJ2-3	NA	CASTSRGDTQYF	TGTGCCAGCACATCACGGGGAGATACGCAGTATTTT
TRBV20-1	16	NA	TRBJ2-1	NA	CSARNPAGVPYNEQFF	TGCAGTGCTAGAAATCCAGCAGGGGTACCCTACAATGAGCAGTTCTTC
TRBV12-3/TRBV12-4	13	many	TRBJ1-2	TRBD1	CASRSSEGAGYTF	TGTGCCAGCAGATCGTCCGAGGGGGCTGGCTACACCTTC
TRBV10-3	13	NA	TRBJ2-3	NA	CAISEEGADTQYF	TGTGCCATCAGTGAGGAAGGCGCAGATACGCAGTATTTT
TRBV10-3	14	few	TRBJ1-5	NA	CAISESQGNQPQHF	TGTGCCATCAGTGAGTCTCAGGGTAATCAGCCCCAGCATTTT
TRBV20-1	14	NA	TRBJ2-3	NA	CSARGTRGTDTQYF	TGCAGTGCTAGGGGAACCCGGGGCACAGATACGCAGTATTTT
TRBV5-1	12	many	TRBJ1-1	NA	CASSYRDTEAFF	TGTGCCAGCAGCTACAGGGACACTGAAGCTTTCTTT